Shown below are 32 T cell receptor beta chains from a single sample sequenced in a study of OX40 agonist ivuxolimab in advanced cancers. To prepare the library, the immunoSEQ multiplex PCR assay was applied. Held by TCRdb, this immuneACCESS table contains in-frame sequences only and omits some clones. Under half of the omission traces to an unresolved V gene where checked; the cause of the rest is unknown. This sample lists around 68,000 clones; around 87% were detected once. 0.38% of the sample rests with the top ten. The sequenced sample was CD4+ or CD8+ T cells sorted from blood, obtained in a trial of the OX40 agonist ivuxolimab. These TCRs come from an adult with an advanced solid tumor such as melanoma, head and neck, liver or kidney cancer.

This chain joins TRBV6-1 and TRBJ1-2, with TRBD1 as a possible D gene (6 bases). The CDR3 loop spans 13 amino acids. The germline gives CDR1 MNHNS, CDR2 SASEGT. V lost 0 bases, J lost 6 bases, and 8 bases lay in between. CDR3 loop: CASSEAGDNGYTF. The CDR3 DNA sequence: TGTGCCAGCAGTGAAGCCGGGGACAATGGCTACACCTTC.

The chain recombines TRBV12-5 with TRBJ2-1; either TRBD1 or TRBD2 may fit D (5 bases each). CDR1 and CDR2 from the germline V gene are LGHNT and FRNRAP. V was shortened by 2 bases and J by 5 bases, with 7 bases between the two germline ends. The CDR3 spans 13 residues. CDR3 coding DNA: TGTGCTAGTGGTTTGAGAGGGGACAATGAGCAGTTCTTC. Translating gives CASGLRGDNEQFF.

This clone has a handful of counts. The chain combines TRBV6-1 with TRBJ1-5; D is uncertain. Trimming took off 0 bases at V and 0 bases at J, with 9 bases between the two ends. The CDR3 runs to 16 residues. Germline CDR1 reads MNHNS; CDR2 reads SASEGT. CDR3 bases: TGTGCCAGCAGTGAAGCTGGGAGTTATAGCAATCAGCCCCAGCATTTT. Protein sequence: CASSEAGSYSNQPQHF.

The V gene is TRBV5-6, the J gene TRBJ1-3; D ambiguous. V was pared by 7 bases and J by 4 bases, with 18 bases between. The CDR3 loop spans 15 amino acids. Germline lookup yields CDR1 SGHDT and CDR2 YYEEEE. The CDR3 bases are TGTGCCAGCTCCTCCCCCTATGGTGCGGGAAACACCATATATTTT. Residues: CASSSPYGAGNTIYF. The variable domain in full, completed from reference TRBV5-6 and TRBJ1-3, reads DAGVTQSPTHLIKTRGQQVTLRCSPKSGHDTVSWYQQALGQGPQFIFQYYEEEERQRGNFPDRFSGHQFPNYSSELNVNALLLGDSALYLCASSSPYGAGNTIYFGEGSWLTVV.

The rearrangement uses TRBV30 and TRBJ1-5; TRBD1 matches at 8 bases. Germline V gene data show CDR1 as GTSNPN and CDR2 as SVGIG (reference sequence). V lost 2 bases and J lost 9; bases outside the gene matches: 18. CDR3 size: 17 residues. The CDR3 DNA reads as TGTGCCTGGAGTCCCACCACAGGGGGTTCGATCGGTTCGCCCCAGCATTTT. Its translation is CAWSPTTGGSIGSPQHF.

The gene calls are TRBV7-9 and TRBJ1-1; perhaps TRBD1 as D (5 bases). V gave up 4 bases and J gave up 5 bases, with 11 bases separating them. CDR3 size: 13 residues. From germline, CDR1 is SEHNR and CDR2 FQNEAQ (reference sequence). The CDR3 spells CASSSWGGTEAFF. The CDR3 nucleotides read TGTGCCAGCAGCTCATGGGGGGGTACTGAAGCTTTCTTT.

The chain employs TRBV5-1 and TRBJ1-1; no definite D call. This CDR3 has 13 residues. Per germline, CDR1 SGHRS and CDR2 YFSETQ. V gave up 4 bases and J gave up 1 base, with 8 bases separating them. CDR3 residues: CASSPGWNTEAFF. The DNA for the CDR3 is TGCGCCAGCAGCCCAGGCTGGAACACTGAAGCTTTCTTT.

The V gene is TRBV18, the J gene TRBJ1-5; 8 positions agree with TRBD1. CDR1 KGHSH and CDR2 LQKENI come from the germline V gene. The CDR3 has 15 residues. V lost 2 bases, J lost 7 bases, and 7 bases stayed unmatched. The chain's CDR3 is CASSPSSGGGQPQHF. CDR3 DNA sequence: TGTGCCAGCTCACCATCTTCAGGGGGCGGCCAGCCCCAGCATTTT.

The rearrangement uses TRBV7-9 and TRBJ2-7; the match to TRBD1 covers 8 bases. There are 17 residues in the CDR3. Trimming cost V 6 bases and J 2 bases; bases outside gene matches: 15. Looked up from germline, CDR1 is SEHNR and CDR2 is FQNEAQ (reference sequence). The CDR3 spells CASRFQPPGQAPYEQYF. The CDR3 DNA sequence: TGTGCCAGCAGATTTCAGCCCCCGGGACAGGCGCCCTACGAGCAGTACTTC.

The V and J genes are TRBV5-4 and TRBJ2-7, with 7 positions matching TRBD1. After removal of 0 bases from V and 0 bases from J, the junction contained 9 bases not matched to a gene. The CDR3 totals 17 residues. Germline V gene data show CDR1 as SGHNT and CDR2 as YYREEE (reference sequence). The CDR3 protein is CASSLALGRGYSYEQYF. The CDR3 nucleotides are TGTGCCAGCAGCTTGGCCTTGGGCAGGGGGTACTCCTACGAGCAGTACTTC.

The chain uses TRBV7-2 and TRBJ1-1, with D maybe TRBD1 (6 bases). Germline V CDR1 and CDR2: SGHTA, FQGNSA. This CDR3 is 14 amino acids long. The V and J ends lost 1 base and 7 bases respectively, with 13 bases between them. In DNA form, the CDR3 reads TGTGCCAGCAGCTTAGGACAGGTAGGAGGTGAAGCTTTCTTT. As protein: CASSLGQVGGEAFF.

The V call is TRBV5-4, the J call TRBJ2-7; 10 positions agree with TRBD1. The junction had 8 bases not matched to a gene; V was cut back by 3 bases and J by 2 bases. Germline-derived CDR1 and CDR2 are SGHNT and YYREEE (reference sequence). CDR3 length: 16 amino acids. The CDR3 sequence: CASSSPWGQGTYEQYF. As DNA, the CDR3 is TGTGCCAGCAGCTCGCCCTGGGGACAGGGGACCTACGAGCAGTACTTC.

This chain links TRBV27 with TRBJ2-6; D not resolved. Trimming took 3 bases from V and 4 from J, leaving 7 bases between them. The length of the CDR3 is 14 residues. Germline lookup yields CDR1 MNHEY and CDR2 SMNVEV (reference sequence). The CDR3 spells CASSFLSGANVLTF. Written as DNA, the CDR3 is TGTGCCAGCAGTTTCCTTTCCGGGGCCAACGTCCTGACTTTC.

This clone appeared a single time. The J gene is TRBJ2-2, the V gene TRBV5-6; 10 bases match TRBD1. V dropped 6 bases and J dropped 6; count of bases not matched to a gene: 5. This CDR3 has 14 amino acids. Germline CDR1 reads SGHDT; CDR2 reads YYEEEE. The CDR3 DNA reads TGTGCCAGCACCGGGACAGGGGTTCCCGGGGAGCTGTTTTTT. Encoded protein: CASTGTGVPGELFF.

The chain joins TRBV5-1 to TRBJ1-2; 9 bases match TRBD1. V dropped 4 bases and J dropped 8; count of bases not matched to a gene: 15. The CDR3 length is 16 residues. Looked up from germline, CDR1 is SGHRS and CDR2 is YFSETQ. CDR3 coding DNA: TGCGCCAGCAGCACCCGTCAGGGACAGGGAAGCGAAGGCTACACCTTC. Translated, it gives CASSTRQGQGSEGYTF. The full variable domain, rest sourced from reference TRBV5-1 and TRBJ1-2, is KAGVTQTPRYLIKTRGQQVTLSCSPISGHRSVSWYQQTPGQGLQFLFEYFSETQRNKGNFPGRFSGRQFSNSRSEMNVSTLELGDSALYLCASSTRQGQGSEGYTFGSGTRLTVV.

This chain links TRBV10-2 with TRBJ1-2; TRBD1 might be the D (5 bases). Germline-derived CDR1 and CDR2 are WSHSY and SAAADI. With 4 bases removed from V and 2 bases from J, the gap between germline ends came to 5 bases. This CDR3 has 12 residues. CDR3 nucleotide sequence: TGCGCCAGCAGTGGGGGGAACTATGGCTACACCTTC. Protein sequence: CASSGGNYGYTF.

This clone was seen more than once but under ten times. The rearrangement joins TRBV5-4 to TRBJ2-7; 9 nucleotides agree with TRBD1. CDR3 length equals 15 residues. The junction had 5 bases not matched to a gene; V was cut back by 4 bases and J by 0 bases. Germline V gene lookup returns CDR1 SGHNT and CDR2 YYREEE (reference sequence). The CDR3: CASSRGTGNSYEQYF. The DNA for the CDR3 is TGTGCCAGCAGCCGAGGGACAGGGAACTCCTACGAGCAGTACTTC.

With respect to this clone: This same CDR3 is encoded by further DNA sequences in the sample. The chain links TRBV5-1 to TRBJ1-2; possible D gene TRBD1, 6 bases. The CDR3 runs 13 residues. Germline V gene sequence: CDR1 SGHRS, CDR2 YFSETQ. V lost 0 bases and J 8 bases, leaving 11 bases between the germline ends. CDR3 coding DNA: TGCGCCAGCAGCTTGGGAGGGGGAGGCGGCTACACCTTC. Translated, it gives CASSLGGGGGYTF.

This sequence joins TRBV6-1 and TRBJ2-7; 10 nucleotides agree with TRBD1. Germline-derived CDR1 and CDR2 are MNHNS and SASEGT. This CDR3 has 14 amino acids. Trimming removed 3 bases from V and 6 bases from J; junction bases left unmatched: 5. The DNA for the CDR3 is TGTGCCAGCAGTGAGGACAGGGGGGTGGGCGAGCAGTACTTC. Its translation is CASSEDRGVGEQYF.

V usage is TRBV14 and J usage is TRBJ2-1, with a possible D match to TRBD1 (6 bases). V gave up 1 base and J gave up 7 bases, with 17 bases separating them. Per germline, CDR1 SGHDN and CDR2 FVKESK. CDR3 length: 16 amino acids. CDR3 nucleotide sequence: TGTGCCAGCAGCCAAGCCCACAGGGAGTACGGAAATGAGCAGTTCTTC. It specifies CASSQAHREYGNEQFF.

The gene calls are TRBV5-1 and TRBJ2-7; the match to TRBD1 covers 8 bases. V shed 4 bases and J 6 bases; nucleotides not matched to a gene: 6. Per the germline V gene, CDR1 is SGHRS and CDR2 is YFSETQ. CDR3 length: 13 residues. The CDR3 is CASSPRDRGEQYF. The CDR3 nucleotides read TGCGCCAGCAGCCCAAGAGACAGGGGCGAGCAGTACTTC.

The chain has TRBV19 and TRBJ2-5; 8 bases are a match to TRBD1. The V gene's germline CDR1 is LNHDA and CDR2 SQIVND (reference sequence). The J segment lost 3 bases and the V segment lost 10 bases, leaving 10 bases of the junction unmatched. The CDR3 is 14 residues long. CDR3 amino acids: CATRDRPGEETQYF. DNA for the CDR3: TGTGCCACTAGGGACAGGCCTGGCGAAGAGACCCAGTACTTC.

This clone was seen more than once but under ten times. The V call is TRBV7-6, the J call TRBJ1-4; possible D gene TRBD1, 5 bases. The V end was cut by 1 base, the J end by 5 bases, with 11 bases between. Per germline, CDR1 SGHVS and CDR2 FNYEAQ. The length of the CDR3 is 15 residues. The CDR3 protein is CASSLGSRENEKLFF. CDR3 bases: TGTGCCAGCAGCTTAGGAAGCAGGGAAAATGAAAAACTGTTTTTT.

J is TRBJ2-5 and V is TRBV28, with D tentatively TRBD1 or TRBD2 (5 bases each). V was shortened by 4 bases and J by 9 bases, with 15 bases between the two germline ends. Germline V CDR1 and CDR2: MDHEN, SYDVKM. The CDR3 runs to 13 residues. CDR3 loop: CASSSGRSKPQYF. The CDR3 DNA follows: TGTGCCAGCAGTTCGGGACGCTCCAAGCCCCAGTACTTC.

This chain connects TRBV18 to TRBJ1-2, with D hard to call. The CDR3 contains 13 residues. V lost 0 bases to trimming and J lost 6 bases, with 8 bases between them. Germline V CDR1 and CDR2: KGHSH, LQKENI. The chain's CDR3 is CASSPPNGDGYTF. In DNA form, the CDR3 reads TGTGCCAGCTCACCACCGAACGGTGATGGCTACACCTTC.

This clone was detected a few times. This sequence joins TRBV19 and TRBJ1-3; a possible D gene is TRBD1 (5 bases). This CDR3 spans 14 amino acids. Trimming removed 7 bases at V and 3 bases at J, with 13 bases between. Germline CDR1 is LNHDA and CDR2 is SQIVND (reference sequence). This chain's CDR3 is CASNVGRGGNTIYF. The CDR3 DNA reads as TGTGCCAGTAACGTCGGAAGGGGTGGAAACACCATATATTTT.

The rearrangement joins TRBV7-8 to TRBJ2-1; D is possibly TRBD1 (6 bases). V was cut by 2 bases and J by 7 bases, with 12 bases left in between. The germline CDR1 and CDR2 sequences are SGHVS and FQNEAQ. CDR3 length equals 14 residues. For the CDR3, the DNA is TGTGCCAGCAGCTTATCTACAGGGTTAAATGAGCAGTTCTTC. Protein product: CASSLSTGLNEQFF.

The chain links TRBV6-1 to TRBJ1-2; D not certain. Trimming took off 3 bases at V and 4 bases at J, with 18 bases between the two ends. The CDR3 has 16 amino acids. Germline V lookup: CDR1 MNHNS, CDR2 SASEGT. Here the CDR3 reads CASSDRRQGLSYGYTF. The CDR3 coding sequence is TGTGCCAGCAGTGACCGGCGACAAGGCCTCTCCTATGGCTACACCTTC.

This chain joins TRBV7-2 and TRBJ2-7; 7 nucleotides align to TRBD1. This CDR3 contains 15 residues. Germline CDR1 and CDR2: SGHTA and FQGNSA. Trimming removed 5 bases from V and 3 bases from J; junction bases left unmatched: 10. The CDR3 nucleotides are TGTGCCAGCAGCGTAGGGACAGATCTTGGCTACGAGCAGTACTTC. As protein: CASSVGTDLGYEQYF.

This clone was counted a few times. The chain recombines TRBV2 with TRBJ2-6; D might be TRBD2 (7 bases). V dropped 7 bases and J dropped 4 bases, with 14 bases sitting between them. This CDR3 is 15 amino acids long. Per germline, CDR1 SNHLY and CDR2 FYNNEI. CDR3 amino acids: CASTLRGAGANVLTF. The CDR3 region has the DNA TGTGCCAGCACCCTCCGGGGGGCCGGGGCCAACGTCCTGACTTTC.

The chain couples TRBV19 to TRBJ1-4; perhaps TRBD1 as D (6 bases). Germline V gene sequence: CDR1 LNHDA, CDR2 SQIVND (reference sequence). V was clipped by 0 bases and J by 8 bases, with 13 bases between them. This CDR3 is 15 amino acids long. CDR3 nucleotides: TGTGCCAGTAGTATAGACGGACAGTCGAGAGAAAAACTGTTTTTT. Protein sequence: CASSIDGQSREKLFF.

This chain joins TRBV30 and TRBJ1-1, with unresolved D. This CDR3 contains 16 residues. Germline CDR1 and CDR2: GTSNPN and SVGIG (reference sequence). The V end lost 1 base, the J end lost 2 bases, and 17 bases lay between the germline ends. This chain's CDR3 is CAWSAGIGQLNTEAFF. CDR3 sequence (DNA): TGTGCCTGGAGTGCAGGAATCGGCCAACTAAACACTGAAGCTTTCTTT.